This T cell receptor (beta chain) was obtained from a study of shared clonotypes between healthy human individuals. The data were produced by immunoSEQ multiplex PCR, yet TCRdb's version contains in-frame clones alone and is incomplete. Found here are around 500,000 clones, 75% to 85% of them singletons; the top ten hold 13%. Only a few counts were recorded for this clone. Adult donors, all healthy and HIV-negative, had no recent acute infections or vaccinations. CDR3 length: 14 amino acids. Germline CDR1 MRHNA, CDR2 SNTAGT. V dropped 5 bases and J dropped 1 base, with 8 bases sitting between them. The sequenced sample consisted of PBMCs. This receptor was identified in a woman aged 40 to 49 in good health. Some clones in this sample may be carry-over from other donors' samples. The V gene is TRBV6-4, the J gene TRBJ2-2, with D perhaps matching TRBD2 (6 bases). The CDR3 DNA reads TGTGCCAGCAGTCAGACTAGGAACACCGGGGAGCTGTTTTTT. Amino acid sequence: CASSQTRNTGELFF.